The sample holds many counts of the clone carrying this T cell receptor beta chain. Its antigen is unidentified. This CDR3 has 15 residues. J lost 1 base, V lost 6 bases, and 9 bases had no gene match. In germline, CDR1 is DFQATT, CDR2 SNEGSKA (reference sequence). This entry belongs to a study of identical twins. Notes on the study in general: Modelling approaches yielded underestimates of out-of-frame TCR alpha sharing between monozygotic twins.

Template switching added a universal primer site; cDNA carried unique molecular identifiers. MiXCR, applied by TCRdb to the 5' RACE reads, yields one record per CDR3 protein. This table has about 570,000 distinct CDR3 sequences, approximately 9.6% appearing once. Another study also made use of these data, one on yellow fever vaccine responses in identical twins.

This receptor was identified in a woman in her late teens or twenties in good health. Material for sequencing was PBMCs. The V and J genes are TRBV20-1 and TRBJ2-3; 8 bases agree with TRBD1. The CDR3 DNA is TGCAGTGCGGACGGACAGGGCGAGCGCACAGATACGCAGTATTTT. Its protein product is CSADGQGERTDTQYF.